These 23 T cell receptor beta chains were sequenced from one sample in a study of blood T cell repertoires in COVID-19 (dated by TCRdb to the early 2020s). Libraries were made using the immunoSEQ multiplex PCR assay. Drawn from immuneACCESS, this table holds only the in-frame rearrangements with V and J called that TCRdb kept. Clones are partly lost; checked studies trace under half to an unresolved V gene and leave the rest unexplained. In all, the sample holds 95,000 to 150,000 clones, and approximately 81% of those were seen once. Jointly, the top ten make up less than 6.5% of the sample. Specimen: peripheral blood. These TCRs come from a man in his sixties with acute or convalescent COVID-19.

The chain is built from TRBV2 and TRBJ2-1; 11 positions match TRBD2. The CDR3 loop spans 15 amino acids. Germline V lookup: CDR1 SNHLY, CDR2 FYNNEI. The V segment lost 6 bases and the J segment 1 base; nucleotides outside the gene matches: 2. CDR3 amino acids: CASRTSGTSYNEQFF. Written as DNA, the CDR3 is TGTGCCAGCAGGACTAGCGGGACATCCTACAATGAGCAGTTCTTC.

The sample holds a few counts of this clone. The chain couples TRBV7-6 to TRBJ1-1; possible D gene TRBD1, 6 bases. The germline V gene encodes CDR1 SGHVS and CDR2 FNYEAQ. The CDR3 is 11 amino acids. V was cut by 6 bases and J by 4 bases, with 6 bases left in between. The CDR3 reads CASRQGTEAFF. The CDR3 region has the DNA TGTGCCAGCAGACAGGGCACTGAAGCTTTCTTT.

V and J are TRBV5-1 and TRBJ1-6; 8 nucleotides line up with TRBD1. CDR3 length: 17 residues. Germline V gene data show CDR1 as SGHRS and CDR2 as YFSETQ. Trimming took 5 bases from V and 7 from J; bases not matched to a gene: 14. In DNA form, the CDR3 reads TGCGCCAGCAGTCCCGGAGACAGGGGTCGGTCCAATTCACCCCTCCACTTT. It codes for CASSPGDRGRSNSPLHF.

This clone has just a few counts. CDR3 coding DNA: TGTGCCAGCAGCCAAGGGGACAGGGGAAATCAGCCCCAGCATTTT. It encodes CASSQGDRGNQPQHF. The chain links TRBV4-2 to TRBJ1-5; 10 bases line up with TRBD1. V lost 1 base, J lost 4 bases, and 1 base stayed unmatched. The CDR3 totals 15 residues. Per the germline V gene, CDR1 is LGHNA and CDR2 is YNFKEQ.

This sequence joins TRBV2 and TRBJ1-6; 8 nucleotides agree with TRBD1. The V and J ends lost 9 bases and 7 bases, in that order; junction bases with no gene match: 11. There are 15 residues in the CDR3. Germline loops: CDR1 SNHLY, CDR2 FYNNEI. The CDR3 sequence: CASVGTGGRNSPLHF. CDR3 sequence (DNA): TGTGCCAGTGTTGGGACAGGAGGACGGAATTCACCCCTCCACTTT.

This clone was detected a few times. The chain combines TRBV11-2 with TRBJ1-5, with 11 bases lining up with TRBD1. Germline V gene lookup returns CDR1 SGHAT and CDR2 FQNNGV. The J segment lost 7 bases and the V segment lost 4 bases, leaving 9 bases of the junction unmatched. The CDR3 is made up of 16 amino acids. The CDR3 is CASSSHLGTGGQPQHF. Written as DNA, the CDR3 is TGTGCCAGCAGCTCGCACCTCGGGACAGGGGGACAGCCCCAGCATTTT.

The chain joins TRBV5-1 to TRBJ2-1, with TRBD2 as a possible D gene (6 bases). The V gene lost 4 bases and the J gene lost 5 bases, with 13 bases spanning the gap. The CDR3 sequence is 14 residues long. Germline V lookup: CDR1 SGHRS, CDR2 YFSETQ. CDR3 DNA sequence: TGCGCCAGCAGCCTCGGGACTGAAAACAATGAGCAGTTCTTC. As protein: CASSLGTENNEQFF.

As DNA, the CDR3 is TGTGCCAGCAGCGTTTCTAGCGGCTTGACGAACACCGGGGAGCTGTTTTTT. This gives the protein CASSVSSGLTNTGELFF. This chain links TRBV9 with TRBJ2-2, with 7 bases identical to TRBD2. V lost 2 bases and J lost 0; bases outside the gene matches: 7. The CDR3 contains 17 residues. The V gene's germline CDR1 is SGDLS and CDR2 YYNGEE.

The chain uses TRBV6-6 and TRBJ2-7; 7 bases line up with TRBD1. This CDR3 region has 12 residues. Germline values: CDR1 MNHNY, CDR2 SVGAGI (reference sequence). Germline trimming cut 9 bases from V and 4 bases from J; bases unmatched to any gene: 6. In DNA, the CDR3 is TGTGCCAGGAAAACAGGGGCGTACGAGCAGTACTTC. Encoded protein: CARKTGAYEQYF.

This clone was picked up a small number of times. V usage is TRBV9 and J usage is TRBJ2-2; D remains ambiguous. Germline assignment: CDR1 SGDLS and CDR2 YYNGEE. Trimming took 6 bases from V and 1 from J, leaving 7 bases between them. The CDR3 runs to 13 residues. The chain's CDR3 is CASTAGNTGELFF. Written as DNA, the CDR3 is TGTGCCAGCACTGCAGGGAACACCGGGGAGCTGTTTTTT.

The chain employs TRBV28 and TRBJ1-2; D unresolved. From germline, CDR1 is MDHEN and CDR2 SYDVKM. The CDR3 runs 16 residues. The V end lost 1 base, the J end lost 5 bases, and 17 bases lay between the germline ends. CDR3 in DNA: TGTGCCAGCAGTTTATATAATGCGGGAAAAGGTTATGGCTACACCTTC. It specifies CASSLYNAGKGYGYTF.

The chain recombines TRBV19 with TRBJ2-2; 12 bases are shared with TRBD2. Germline V gene lookup returns CDR1 LNHDA and CDR2 SQIVND (reference sequence). The V and J ends lost 5 bases and 2 bases, in that order; junction bases with no gene match: 9. The CDR3 covers 18 residues. The CDR3 reads CASSLGTSGGTNTGELFF. The CDR3, as DNA: TGTGCCAGTAGTCTGGGAACTAGCGGGGGGACTAACACCGGGGAGCTGTTTTTT.

V usage is TRBV4-2 and J usage is TRBJ2-1; 10 nucleotides agree with TRBD1. The CDR3 has 15 amino acids. The V and J ends lost 6 bases and 2 bases, in that order; junction bases with no gene match: 4. Germline loops: CDR1 LGHNA, CDR2 YNFKEQ. CDR3 sequence reads: CASSPGTGAYNEQFF. The CDR3 DNA follows: TGTGCCAGCAGTCCCGGGACAGGGGCCTACAATGAGCAGTTCTTC.

This clone was recorded a few times. This chain connects TRBV24-1 to TRBJ2-6; D perhaps matches TRBD1 (6 bases). V lost 4 bases, J lost 3 bases, and 12 bases lay in between. This CDR3 has 16 amino acids. Germline lookup yields CDR1 KGHDR and CDR2 SFDVKD. The CDR3 reads CATSDFTGNGANVLTF. DNA for the CDR3: TGTGCCACCAGTGACTTCACAGGGAATGGGGCCAACGTCCTGACTTTC.

The chain employs TRBV5-1 and TRBJ2-2; D is undetermined. V lost 0 bases and J 2 bases, leaving 5 bases between the germline ends. Germline V gene sequence: CDR1 SGHRS, CDR2 YFSETQ. The CDR3 extends over 14 amino acids. As DNA, the CDR3 is TGCGCCAGCAGCTTGGACAGCAACACCGGGGAGCTGTTTTTT. It yields the protein CASSLDSNTGELFF.

The chain has TRBV11-3 and TRBJ2-5, with 8 bases aligning to TRBD1. The CDR3 length is 16 residues. Germline V lookup: CDR1 SGHNT, CDR2 YENEEA. The V gene end was trimmed by 6 bases and the J gene end by 3 bases; junction bases not matched to a gene: 12. CDR3 DNA: TGTGCCAGCAGTCGAAAGGACAGGGCAATAGAAGAGACCCAGTACTTC. Protein sequence: CASSRKDRAIEETQYF.

In this sample, this clone turned up once. The chain combines TRBV19 with TRBJ1-1; 10 nucleotides align to TRBD1. CDR3 length: 12 amino acids. The ends lost 11 bases at V and 4 bases at J; junction bases unmatched: 4. CDR1 LNHDA and CDR2 SQIVND come from the germline V gene (reference sequence). The CDR3 coding sequence is TGTGCCGCTAGGACAGGGGGCACTGAAGCTTTCTTT. Its translation is CAARTGGTEAFF.

The chain has TRBV27 and TRBJ2-7; tentatively, D is TRBD1 (5 bases). The CDR3 is made up of 15 amino acids. V was clipped by 5 bases and J by 3 bases, with 17 bases between them. Germline V gene data show CDR1 as MNHEY and CDR2 as SMNVEV (reference sequence). CDR3 amino acids: CASSDMGRIDYEQYF. CDR3 bases: TGTGCCAGCAGTGATATGGGGCGGATCGACTACGAGCAGTACTTC.

The table lists this clone with a few counts. This chain uses TRBV2 with TRBJ1-6; weak D call: TRBD1 (5 bases). V was pared by 6 bases and J by 9 bases, with 12 bases between. The CDR3 loop spans 13 amino acids. Looked up from germline, CDR1 is SNHLY and CDR2 is FYNNEI. The CDR3 loop reads CASRETVSSPLHF. The DNA of the CDR3 is TGTGCCAGCAGGGAGACAGTCTCTTCACCCCTCCACTTT.

V is TRBV7-9 and J is TRBJ2-7; D possibly corresponds to TRBD2 (7 bases). Per germline, CDR1 SEHNR and CDR2 FQNEAQ (reference sequence). V lost 4 bases to trimming and J lost 6 bases, with 25 bases between them. The CDR3 has 17 amino acids. The CDR3 loop is CASSSLRGEGLLAEQYF. The CDR3 DNA sequence: TGTGCCAGCAGCTCCCTTAGGGGGGAGGGTCTTCTAGCCGAGCAGTACTTC. Looking up the rest from reference TRBV7-9 and TRBJ2-7 gives the full variable domain: DTGVSQNPRHKITKRGQNVTFRCDPISEHNRLYWYRQTLGQGPEFLTYFQNEAQLEKSRLLSDRFSAERPKGSFSTLEIQRTEQGDSAMYLCASSSLRGEGLLAEQYFGPGTRLTVT.

The sample holds a few counts of this clone. The chain has TRBV12-3 or TRBV12-4 and TRBJ1-5; perhaps TRBD1 as D (5 bases). The CDR3 consists of 13 residues. Trimming shortened V by 2 bases and J by 5 bases, and 7 bases separated the two germline ends. The CDR3 DNA reads TGTGCCAGCAGTTTAACCAGGGATCAGCCCCAGCATTTT. As protein: CASSLTRDQPQHF.

This chain connects TRBV24-1 to TRBJ2-3, with 7 bases that match TRBD1. V gave up 1 base and J gave up 0 bases; unmatched junction bases: 3. The CDR3 is 16 amino acids. In germline, CDR1 is KGHDR, CDR2 SFDVKD. Here the CDR3 DNA reads TGTGCCACCAGTGATTTCACAGGGGATAGCACAGATACGCAGTATTTT. Translation gives CATSDFTGDSTDTQYF.

The chain combines TRBV7-6 with TRBJ1-1; perhaps TRBD1 as D (5 bases). The CDR3 has 13 residues. The germline V gene encodes CDR1 SGHVS and CDR2 FNYEAQ. The V and J ends lost 4 bases and 0 bases respectively, with 6 bases between them. The CDR3 DNA reads TGTGCCAGCAGCTCCAGGGTGAACACTGAAGCTTTCTTT. Translation gives CASSSRVNTEAFF.